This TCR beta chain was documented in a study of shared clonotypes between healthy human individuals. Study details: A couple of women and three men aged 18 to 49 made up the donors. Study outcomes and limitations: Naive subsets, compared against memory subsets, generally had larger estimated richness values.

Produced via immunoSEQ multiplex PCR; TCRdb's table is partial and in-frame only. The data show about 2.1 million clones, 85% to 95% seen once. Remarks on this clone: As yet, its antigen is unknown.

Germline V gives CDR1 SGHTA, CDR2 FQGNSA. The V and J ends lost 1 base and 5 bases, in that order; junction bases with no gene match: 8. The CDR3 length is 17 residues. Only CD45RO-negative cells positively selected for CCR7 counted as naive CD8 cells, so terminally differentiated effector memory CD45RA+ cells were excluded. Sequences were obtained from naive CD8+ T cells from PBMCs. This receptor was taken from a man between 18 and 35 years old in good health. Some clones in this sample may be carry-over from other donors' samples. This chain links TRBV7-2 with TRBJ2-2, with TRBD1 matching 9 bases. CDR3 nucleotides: TGTGCCAGCAGCTTAGATCTAACAGGGGGCAGGACCGGGGAGCTGTTTTTT. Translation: CASSLDLTGGRTGELFF.